A single T cell receptor (beta chain) is shown here with its context. The data originate from a study of blood T cell repertoires in COVID-19. Study details: Material from acute and convalescent COVID-19 was sourced from the United States, Italy and Spain.

Using immunoSEQ multiplex PCR, the repertoire was profiled, and TCRdb retains in-frame clones only, with some absent. The data contain 87,000 or so clones, more than 70% of them singletons. This CDR3 region has 14 residues. V was pared by 6 bases and J by 4 bases, with 6 bases of the junction left unmatched. Germline V gives CDR1 MDHEN, CDR2 SYDVKM. Sequencing was performed on peripheral blood. This chain connects TRBV28 to TRBJ2-7; 10 bases are shared with TRBD1. The clonotype was recovered from a woman of 80 years or more in a cohort sampled during active or convalescent COVID-19. Here the CDR3 reads CASRGRTGGYEQYF. The CDR3 DNA follows: TGTGCCAGCAGGGGAAGGACAGGGGGTTACGAGCAGTACTTC. The full variable domain, completed using reference TRBV28 and TRBJ2-7, is DVKVTQSSRYLVKRTGEKVFLECVQDMDHENMFWYRQDPGLGLRLIYFSYDVKMKEKGDIPEGYSVSREKKERFSLILESASTNQTSMYLCASRGRTGGYEQYFGPGTRLTVT.